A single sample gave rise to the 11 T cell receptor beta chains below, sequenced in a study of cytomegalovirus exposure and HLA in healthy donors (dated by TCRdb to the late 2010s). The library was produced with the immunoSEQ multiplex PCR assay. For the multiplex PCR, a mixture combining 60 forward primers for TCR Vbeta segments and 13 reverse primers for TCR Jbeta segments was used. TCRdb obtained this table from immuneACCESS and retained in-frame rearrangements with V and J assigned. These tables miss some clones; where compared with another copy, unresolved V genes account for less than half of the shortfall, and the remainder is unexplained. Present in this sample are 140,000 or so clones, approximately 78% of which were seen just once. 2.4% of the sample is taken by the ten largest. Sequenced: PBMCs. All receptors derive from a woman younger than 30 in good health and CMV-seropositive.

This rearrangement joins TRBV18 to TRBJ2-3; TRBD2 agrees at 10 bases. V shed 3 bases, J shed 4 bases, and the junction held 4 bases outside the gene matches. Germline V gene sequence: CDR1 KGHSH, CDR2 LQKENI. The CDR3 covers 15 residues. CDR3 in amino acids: CASSPTSGASDTQYF. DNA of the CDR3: TGTGCCAGCTCACCCACTAGCGGGGCCTCAGATACGCAGTATTTT.

The CDR3 nucleotides are TGCGCCAGCAGCCCAGGACTAGCGGGGGTGAACTCCTACGAGCAGTACTTC. This codes for CASSPGLAGVNSYEQYF. V and J are TRBV5-1 and TRBJ2-7; 13 nucleotides agree with TRBD2. The length of the CDR3 is 17 residues. Per germline, CDR1 SGHRS and CDR2 YFSETQ. V trimming: 4 bases; J trimming: 0 bases; junction bases outside the gene matches: 7.

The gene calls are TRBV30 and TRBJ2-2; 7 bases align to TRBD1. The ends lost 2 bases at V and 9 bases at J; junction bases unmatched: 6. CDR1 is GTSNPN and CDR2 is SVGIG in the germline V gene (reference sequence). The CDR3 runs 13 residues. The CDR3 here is CAWSYMTGRELFF. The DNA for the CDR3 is TGTGCCTGGAGTTACATGACAGGGCGGGAGCTGTTTTTT.

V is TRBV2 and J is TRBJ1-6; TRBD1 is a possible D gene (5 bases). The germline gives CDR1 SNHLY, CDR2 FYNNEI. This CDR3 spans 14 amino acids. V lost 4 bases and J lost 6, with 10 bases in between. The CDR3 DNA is TGTGCCAGCAGTGCGGGGGAAGTTAATTCACCCCTCCACTTT. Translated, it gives CASSAGEVNSPLHF.

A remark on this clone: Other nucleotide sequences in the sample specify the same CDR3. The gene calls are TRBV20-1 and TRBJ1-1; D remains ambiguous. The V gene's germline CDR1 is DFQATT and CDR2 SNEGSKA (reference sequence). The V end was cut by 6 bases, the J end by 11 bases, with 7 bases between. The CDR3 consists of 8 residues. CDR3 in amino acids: CSASQAFF. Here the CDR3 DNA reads TGCAGTGCCTCGCAGGCTTTCTTT.

This CDR3 is CASSRWRRFGSYNEQFF. In DNA form, the CDR3 reads TGTGCCAGCAGCCGCTGGAGGCGGTTCGGCTCCTACAATGAGCAGTTCTTC. The chain couples TRBV7-8 to TRBJ2-1; a weak D match, TRBD2 (5 bases). The length of the CDR3 is 17 residues. From germline, CDR1 is SGHVS and CDR2 FQNEAQ. V was clipped by 5 bases and J by 0 bases, with 17 bases between them.

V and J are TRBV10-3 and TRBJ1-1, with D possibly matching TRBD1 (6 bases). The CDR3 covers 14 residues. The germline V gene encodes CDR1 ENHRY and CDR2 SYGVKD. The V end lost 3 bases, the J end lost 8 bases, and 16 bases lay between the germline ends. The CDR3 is CAISEPDRPTEAFF. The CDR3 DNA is TGTGCCATCAGTGAACCTGACAGGCCAACGGAAGCTTTCTTT.

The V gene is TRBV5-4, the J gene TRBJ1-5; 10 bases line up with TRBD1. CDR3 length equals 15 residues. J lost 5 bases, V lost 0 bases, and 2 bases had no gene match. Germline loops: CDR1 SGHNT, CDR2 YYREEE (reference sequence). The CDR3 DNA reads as TGTGCCAGCAGCTTGGGTGGGACAGGGGATCAGCCCCAGCATTTT. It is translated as CASSLGGTGDQPQHF.

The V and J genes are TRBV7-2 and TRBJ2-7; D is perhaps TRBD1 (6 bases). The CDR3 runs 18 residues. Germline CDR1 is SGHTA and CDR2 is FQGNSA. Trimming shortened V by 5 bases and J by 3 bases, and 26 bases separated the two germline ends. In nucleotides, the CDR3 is TGTGCCAGCAGCCCCCCCCGGGACGGATCTAAAGGGGGCTACGAGCAGTACTTC. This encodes CASSPPRDGSKGGYEQYF.

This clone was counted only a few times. CDR3 protein: CASSQGPRGNQPEAFF. The DNA of the CDR3 is TGCGCCAGCAGCCAAGGACCTCGGGGAAATCAGCCTGAAGCTTTCTTT. The V and J genes are TRBV4-1 and TRBJ1-1; unclear D gene. V lost 1 base and J lost 6, with 18 bases in between. This CDR3 is built from 16 residues. Per germline, CDR1 MGHRA and CDR2 YSYEKL.

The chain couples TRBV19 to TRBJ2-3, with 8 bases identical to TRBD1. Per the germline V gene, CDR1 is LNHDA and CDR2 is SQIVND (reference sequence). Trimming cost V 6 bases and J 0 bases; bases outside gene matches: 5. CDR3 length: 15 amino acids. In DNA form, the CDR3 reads TGTGCCAGTAGAGAGACAGGGGCAAGCACAGATACGCAGTATTTT. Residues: CASRETGASTDTQYF.